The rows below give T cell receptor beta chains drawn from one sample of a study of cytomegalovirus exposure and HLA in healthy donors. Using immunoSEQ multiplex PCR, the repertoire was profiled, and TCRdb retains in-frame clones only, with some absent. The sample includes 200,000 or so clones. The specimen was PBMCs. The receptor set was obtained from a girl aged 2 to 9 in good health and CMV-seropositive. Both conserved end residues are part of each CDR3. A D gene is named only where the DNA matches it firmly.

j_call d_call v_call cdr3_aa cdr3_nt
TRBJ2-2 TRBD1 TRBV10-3 CAISEGQGTGELFF TGTGCCATCAGTGAGGGACAGGGCACCGGGGAGCTGTTTTTT
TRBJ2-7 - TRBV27 CASSLSLGGHYEQYF TGTGCCAGCAGTTTATCGTTGGGAGGACACTACGAGCAGTACTTC
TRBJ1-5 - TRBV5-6 CASSRFNQPQHF TGTGCCAGCAGCCGGTTCAATCAGCCCCAGCATTTT
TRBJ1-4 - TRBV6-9 CASNRRVGSTNEKLFF TGTGCCAGCAATAGGAGGGTAGGGTCAACTAATGAAAAACTGTTTTTT
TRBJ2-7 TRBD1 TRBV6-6 CASSSGTGYEQYF TGTGCCAGCAGTTCCGGGACAGGCTACGAGCAGTACTTC
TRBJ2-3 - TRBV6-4 CASRETGFETDTQYF TGTGCCAGCAGAGAGACAGGTTTTGAGACAGATACGCAGTATTTT
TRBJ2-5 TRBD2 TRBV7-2 CASSTPPGGPVKTQYF TGTGCCAGCAGCACCCCCCCGGGAGGGCCGGTGAAGACCCAGTACTTC
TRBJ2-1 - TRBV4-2 CASSQAPIRGNEQFF TGTGCCAGCAGCCAAGCTCCTATACGGGGGAATGAGCAGTTCTTC
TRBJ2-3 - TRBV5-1 CASSRPGLSTDTQYF TGCGCCAGCAGCCGACCAGGACTGAGCACAGATACGCAGTATTTT
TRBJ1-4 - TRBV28 CASSLSQGQSTNEKLFF TGTGCCAGCAGTTTATCTCAGGGTCAAAGTACTAATGAAAAACTGTTTTTT
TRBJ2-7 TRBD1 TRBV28 CASTDRDRPYEQYF TGTGCCAGCACTGACCGGGACAGACCCTACGAGCAGTACTTC
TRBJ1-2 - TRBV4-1 CASSQEGGDGYTF TGCGCCAGCAGCCAAGAAGGAGGGGATGGCTACACCTTC
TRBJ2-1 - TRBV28 CASILNVGAEQFF TGTGCCAGCATTCTAAACGTGGGGGCTGAGCAGTTCTTC
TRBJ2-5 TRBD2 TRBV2 CASRIAGGSETQYF TGTGCCAGCAGAATAGCGGGAGGCTCGGAGACCCAGTACTTC
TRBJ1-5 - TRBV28 CASSLPGSNQPQHF TGTGCCAGCAGTTTGCCAGGGTCCAATCAGCCCCAGCATTTT
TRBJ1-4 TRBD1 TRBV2 CASSVDRGSEKLFF TGTGCCAGCAGCGTAGACAGGGGTAGTGAAAAACTGTTTTTT
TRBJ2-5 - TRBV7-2 CASSFSETQYF TGTGCCAGCAGCTTCTCCGAGACCCAGTACTTC
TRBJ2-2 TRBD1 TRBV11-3 CASSSTGEPNTGELFF TGTGCCAGCAGCTCCACAGGGGAGCCGAACACCGGGGAGCTGTTTTTT
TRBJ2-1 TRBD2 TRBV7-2 CASSQHGASGFYNEQFF TGTGCCAGCAGCCAGCATGGAGCTAGCGGGTTCTACAATGAGCAGTTCTTC
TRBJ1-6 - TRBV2 CASSDLGGEGSPLHF TGTGCCAGCAGTGATCTAGGGGGGGAGGGTTCACCCCTCCACTTT
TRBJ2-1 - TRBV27 CASSPNSYNEQFF TGTGCCAGCAGTCCAAACTCCTACAATGAGCAGTTCTTC
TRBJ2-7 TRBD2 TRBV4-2 CASSQPSGSYEQYF TGTGCCAGCAGCCAACCTAGCGGCTCCTACGAGCAGTACTTC
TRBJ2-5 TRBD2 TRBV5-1 CASSSRTSGAQETQYF TGCGCCAGCAGCTCCCGGACTAGCGGGGCCCAAGAGACCCAGTACTTC
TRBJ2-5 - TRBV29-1 CSGGLAGRQETQYF TGCAGCGGGGGTCTGGCGGGCCGCCAAGAGACCCAGTACTTC
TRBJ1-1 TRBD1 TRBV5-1 CASSSDRAEAFF TGCGCCAGCAGCTCGGACAGGGCTGAGGCTTTCTTT
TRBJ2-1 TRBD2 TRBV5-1 CASSLALAGVYNEQFF TGCGCCAGCAGCTTGGCACTAGCGGGAGTATACAATGAGCAGTTCTTC
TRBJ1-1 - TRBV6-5 CASSLSGVNTEAFF TGTGCCAGCAGTTTGTCGGGGGTGAACACTGAAGCTTTCTTT
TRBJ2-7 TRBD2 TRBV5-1 CASSLFQRESEQYF TGCGCCAGCAGCTTGTTCCAGCGGGAGAGCGAGCAGTACTTC
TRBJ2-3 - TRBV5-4 CASSTKHRELDTQYF TGTGCCAGCAGCACTAAACACAGGGAGCTCGATACGCAGTATTTT
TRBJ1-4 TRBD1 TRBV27 CASSKPGQGNEKLFF TGTGCCAGCAGTAAACCGGGACAGGGTAATGAAAAACTGTTTTTT
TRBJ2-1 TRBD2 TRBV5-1 CASSYQSGMGNEQFF TGCGCCAGCAGCTACCAAAGCGGGATGGGGAATGAGCAGTTCTTC
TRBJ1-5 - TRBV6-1 CASSEQGTSNQPQHF TGTGCCAGCAGTGAACAGGGAACGAGCAATCAGCCCCAGCATTTT
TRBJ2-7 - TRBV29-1 CSAATSYEQYF TGCAGCGCCGCGACAAGTTACGAGCAGTACTTC
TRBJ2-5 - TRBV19 CASSTTGPGGETQYF TGTGCCAGTAGTACTACAGGTCCCGGGGGAGAGACCCAGTACTTC
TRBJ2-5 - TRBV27 CASSLYVSTQETQYF TGTGCCAGCAGTTTATATGTCAGTACACAAGAGACCCAGTACTTC
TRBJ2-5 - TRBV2 CASRPTGKETQYF TGTGCCAGCAGGCCGACAGGAAAAGAGACCCAGTACTTC
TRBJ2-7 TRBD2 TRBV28 CASNWGLAGGYAQEQYF TGTGCCAGCAACTGGGGACTAGCGGGAGGTTACGCTCAAGAGCAGTACTTC
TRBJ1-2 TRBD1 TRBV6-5 CASSFDRVSSYGYTF TGTGCCAGCAGCTTCGACAGGGTATCGAGCTATGGCTACACCTTC
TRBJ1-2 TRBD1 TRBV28 CASSTDRGLYGYTF TGTGCCAGCAGTACGGACAGGGGCCTCTATGGCTACACCTTC
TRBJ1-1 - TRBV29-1 CSVPTGTEAFF TGCAGCGTTCCCACCGGCACTGAAGCTTTCTTT
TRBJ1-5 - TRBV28 CASSKLQPQHF TGTGCCAGCAGTAAACTTCAGCCCCAGCATTTT
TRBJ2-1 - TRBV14 CASSPASNEQFF TGTGCCAGCAGCCCTGCTAGCAATGAGCAGTTCTTC
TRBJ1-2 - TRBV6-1 CASDTLSIGYTF TGTGCCAGCGACACTCTGTCCATCGGCTACACCTTC
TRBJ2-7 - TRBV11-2 CASSLFRDNYEQYF TGTGCCAGCAGCCTCTTCCGGGACAACTACGAGCAGTACTTC
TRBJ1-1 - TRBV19 CASRPTLFSQKVNTEAFF TGTGCCAGTAGACCTACCCTCTTCTCACAGAAAGTGAACACTGAAGCTTTCTTT
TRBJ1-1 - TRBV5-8 CASSLGRVRRNTEAFF TGTGCCAGCAGCTTGGGTCGGGTTCGGCGGAACACTGAAGCTTTCTTT
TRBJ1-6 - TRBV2 CASTGDDSPLHF TGTGCCAGCACAGGGGACGATTCACCCCTCCACTTT
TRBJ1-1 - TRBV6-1 CASSGWGDLGGVEAFF TGTGCCAGCAGTGGGTGGGGGGACCTTGGGGGTGTTGAAGCTTTCTTT
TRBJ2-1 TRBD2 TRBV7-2 CASSSLAEISYNEQFF TGTGCCAGCAGCTCCCTAGCGGAAATCTCCTACAATGAGCAGTTCTTC